One and the same sample provided the 20 T cell receptor beta chains below, sequenced in a study of PD-L1 blockade in urothelial cancer. The protocol was immunoSEQ multiplex PCR, while the TCRdb copy is restricted to in-frame clones and leaves out a portion. The table records about 84,000 clones, about four fifths of them present only once. The sequenced sample was PBMCs, obtained around atezolizumab (anti-PD-L1) treatment. These TCRs come from a man aged 65 to 85 with urothelial cancer.

This chain links TRBV5-4 with TRBJ2-1, with 8 positions matching TRBD2. CDR3 length: 14 amino acids. The V segment lost 0 bases and the J segment 5 bases; nucleotides outside the gene matches: 1. Germline CDR1 is SGHNT and CDR2 is YYREEE (reference sequence). The CDR3 DNA is TGTGCCAGCAGCTTGGTGGGACTAGACAATGAGCAGTTCTTC. It yields the protein CASSLVGLDNEQFF.

The chain joins TRBV4-2 to TRBJ2-2; possible D gene TRBD2, 5 bases. The ends were cut back, 1 base at V and 1 base at J, with 10 bases in the middle. From germline, CDR1 is LGHNA and CDR2 YNFKEQ. This CDR3 has 16 amino acids. CDR3 amino acids: CASSQAPAENTGELFF. DNA for the CDR3: TGTGCCAGCAGCCAAGCGCCAGCGGAGAACACCGGGGAGCTGTTTTTT.

This rearrangement joins TRBV6-1 to TRBJ2-1; D possibly corresponds to TRBD1 (6 bases). Per germline, CDR1 MNHNS and CDR2 SASEGT. The CDR3 consists of 15 residues. Between the trimmed V and J ends, which lost 3 bases and 4 bases, there was a span of 13 bases. In DNA form, the CDR3 reads TGTGCCAGCAGTGAGGGGACATCCTCTTACAATGAGCAGTTCTTC. It yields the protein CASSEGTSSYNEQFF.

The V call is TRBV6-5, the J call TRBJ1-3, with D unclear. The germline V gene encodes CDR1 MNHEY and CDR2 SVGAGI. V was shortened by 4 bases and J by 3 bases, with 16 bases between the two germline ends. The CDR3 has 16 residues. In nucleotides, the CDR3 is TGTGCCAGCAGTTCCCCCGGCAGAGGGTTTGGAAACACCATATATTTT. It codes for CASSSPGRGFGNTIYF.

The chain employs TRBV6-1 and TRBJ1-1; no clear D gene. Germline-derived CDR1 and CDR2 are MNHNS and SASEGT. The CDR3 runs 15 residues. V was shortened by 1 base and J by 0 bases, with 9 bases between the two germline ends. CDR3 region: CASSEGVQMNTEAFF. DNA of the CDR3: TGTGCCAGCAGTGAAGGGGTACAGATGAACACTGAAGCTTTCTTT.

This clone came up a few times. The chain's CDR3 is CASSRDREGYGYTF. The CDR3 DNA reads as TGTGCCAGCAGTAGGGACAGGGAGGGCTATGGCTACACCTTC. This sequence joins TRBV2 and TRBJ1-2, with TRBD1 matching 9 bases. The CDR3 loop spans 14 amino acids. The V gene end was trimmed by 5 bases and the J gene end by 4 bases; junction bases not matched to a gene: 5. The germline V gene encodes CDR1 SNHLY and CDR2 FYNNEI. Full variable domain (outside the CDR3, taken from reference TRBV2 and TRBJ1-2): EPEVTQTPSHQVTQMGQEVILRCVPISNHLYFYWYRQILGQKVEFLVSFYNNEISEKSEIFDDQFSVERPDGSNFTLKIRSTKLEDSAMYFCASSRDREGYGYTFGSGTRLTVV.

The CDR3 DNA follows: TGCGCCAGCAGCCAAGATAGACTAGCTAGTGGAGATACGCAGTATTTT. Translated: CASSQDRLASGDTQYF. The chain couples TRBV4-3 to TRBJ2-3; 7 bases match TRBD2. The V gene's germline CDR1 is LGHNA and CDR2 YSLEER. The CDR3 runs 16 residues. J was trimmed by 5 bases and V by 0 bases; bases with no gene match: 8.

The rearrangement uses TRBV6-4 and TRBJ2-3; 13 nucleotides align to TRBD2. This CDR3 is built from 15 residues. With V trimmed by 5 bases and J by 4 bases, 3 bases remained unmatched. Germline CDR1 is MRHNA and CDR2 is SNTAGT. This CDR3 reads CASSRTSGGPDTQYF. The CDR3 nucleotides are TGTGCCAGCAGTCGGACTAGCGGGGGACCAGATACGCAGTATTTT.

This CDR3 reads CASRAGGPPTDTQYF. In nucleotides, the CDR3 is TGTGCCAGCAGGGCGGGAGGGCCCCCCACAGATACGCAGTATTTT. The chain combines TRBV6-5 with TRBJ2-3; 9 bases agree with TRBD2. The CDR3 loop spans 15 amino acids. CDR1 is MNHEY and CDR2 is SVGAGI in the germline V gene. The ends lost 6 bases at V and 2 bases at J; junction bases unmatched: 6.

The chain carries TRBV6-1 and TRBJ2-5, with D possibly being TRBD2 (6 bases). CDR1 and CDR2 from the germline V gene are MNHNS and SASEGT. The CDR3 is made up of 14 amino acids. Trimming removed 4 bases from V and 2 bases from J, with 11 bases in between. The DNA for the CDR3 is TGTGCCAGCAGTGTGGGTAGCGGACAAGAGACCCAGTACTTC. It is translated as CASSVGSGQETQYF.

Remarks on this clone: This specimen includes other DNA sequences encoding the same CDR3. The chain carries TRBV4-1 and TRBJ1-2; 9 nucleotides line up with TRBD1. The CDR3 is made up of 13 amino acids. V lost 0 bases to trimming and J lost 8 bases; unmatched junction nucleotides: 1. Germline-derived CDR1 and CDR2 are MGHRA and YSYEKL. The CDR3 DNA sequence: TGCGCCAGCAGCCAAGAGGACAGGGGCGGCTACACCTTC. Its protein product is CASSQEDRGGYTF.

A single count supports this clone. The chain recombines TRBV13 with TRBJ2-7; 8 bases agree with TRBD2. Trimming at V came to 5 bases and at J to 5 bases, leaving 8 bases not matched to a gene. This CDR3 spans 14 amino acids. Germline V gene data show CDR1 as PRHDT and CDR2 as FYEKMQ (reference sequence). The CDR3 sequence: CASSPLGGEDEQYF. The CDR3 nucleotides read TGTGCCAGCAGCCCCCTCGGGGGGGAAGACGAGCAGTACTTC.

This clone was seen a handful of times. V gene TRBV7-3 combines with J gene TRBJ2-3; 7 bases agree with TRBD2. CDR1 SGHTA and CDR2 FQGTGA come from the germline V gene. The CDR3 extends over 13 amino acids. V gave up 2 bases and J gave up 4 bases; unmatched junction bases: 0. CDR3 loop: CASSLAGADTQYF. The CDR3 DNA is TGTGCCAGCAGCTTAGCGGGGGCAGATACGCAGTATTTT.

The rearrangement links TRBV7-2 to TRBJ2-6, with no clear D. The ends were cut back, 5 bases at V and 0 bases at J, with 11 bases in the middle. The germline CDR1 and CDR2 sequences are SGHTA and FQGNSA. The CDR3 has 16 residues. The DNA for the CDR3 is TGTGCCAGCAGCCCGGTGCGCCACTCTGGGGCCAACGTCCTGACTTTC. It yields the protein CASSPVRHSGANVLTF.

This chain links TRBV11-3 with TRBJ2-1, with a weak D call TRBD2 (5 bases). Germline values: CDR1 SGHNT, CDR2 YENEEA. V was trimmed by 7 bases and J by 0 bases, leaving 13 bases between them. The CDR3 consists of 15 residues. CDR3: CASTRGTSSYNEQFF. CDR3 nucleotide sequence: TGTGCCAGCACCCGGGGAACGAGCTCCTACAATGAGCAGTTCTTC.

This clone showed up many times. The chain uses TRBV11-2 and TRBJ1-1, with D possibly being TRBD1 (5 bases). Germline CDR1 is SGHAT and CDR2 is FQNNGV. The CDR3 is 14 amino acids. V was clipped by 3 bases and J by 5 bases, with 13 bases between them. The CDR3 DNA reads as TGTGCCAGCAGCTTTGATGGGGCAAGGACTGAAGCTTTCTTT. Amino acids: CASSFDGARTEAFF.

This clone was counted once. The gene calls are TRBV7-3 and TRBJ2-2; 8 positions match TRBD2. V dropped 5 bases and J dropped 3; count of bases not matched to a gene: 8. This CDR3 spans 16 amino acids. CDR1 and CDR2 (germline): SGHTA, FQGTGA. The CDR3 DNA reads TGTGCCAGCAGCCGTCCCGGGACTAGTTACACCGGGGAGCTGTTTTTT. As protein: CASSRPGTSYTGELFF.

J is TRBJ1-2 and V is TRBV30; D is perhaps TRBD1 (5 bases). Germline values: CDR1 GTSNPN, CDR2 SVGIG (reference sequence). Trimming removed 5 bases from V and 8 bases from J, with 21 bases in between. CDR3 length: 14 residues. CDR3 in amino acids: CAWGTWGSSQGYTF. The CDR3 DNA reads as TGTGCCTGGGGTACCTGGGGCTCCTCACAAGGCTACACCTTC.

In this sample, this clone turned up a few times. The chain employs TRBV18 and TRBJ1-1; a weak D match, TRBD1 (6 bases). V was pared by 5 bases and J by 1 base, with 11 bases between. The CDR3 consists of 14 residues. Germline loops: CDR1 KGHSH, CDR2 LQKENI. The CDR3 loop reads CASSTGQKNTEAFF. The CDR3 nucleotides are TGTGCCAGCTCAACCGGACAGAAGAACACTGAAGCTTTCTTT.

This sequence joins TRBV18 and TRBJ1-6; TRBD1 matches 9 bases. Trimming at V came to 2 bases and at J to 8 bases, leaving 7 bases not matched to a gene. CDR1 and CDR2 (germline): KGHSH, LQKENI. The CDR3 runs 16 residues. Here the CDR3 DNA reads TGTGCCAGCTCACCAGGACAGGGGCAGGGGGATTCACCCCTCCACTTT. Its translation: CASSPGQGQGDSPLHF. Filled out from reference TRBV18 and TRBJ1-6, the complete variable domain reads NAGVMQNPRHLVRRRGQEARLRCSPMKGHSHVYWYRQLPEEGLKFMVYLQKENIIDESGMPKERFSAEFPKEGPSILRIQQVVRGDSAAYFCASSPGQGQGDSPLHFGNGTRLTVT.